This entry describes one T cell receptor (beta chain). Its antigen is undetermined. As the method for making TCR beta libraries, quantitative 5'-RACE with molecular barcodes was used. TCRdb independently ran MiXCR on the 5' RACE reads; one entry per CDR3 protein. The sample has 200,000 to 250,000 distinct CDR3 sequences, roughly 25% seen once. This sample was included in a study of CD8 T cells in ankylosing spondylitis. This CDR3 has 15 residues. CDR1 is SEHNR and CDR2 is FQNEAQ in the germline V gene (reference sequence). V was pared by 1 base and J by 6 bases, with 15 bases between. Study-level points and caveats: Matched synovial fluid from ankylosing spondylitis patients was reported to be enriched for disease-linked clones. Some motif variants were previously reported in reactive arthritis synovial fluid and blood. Disease-linked clones bore a CD8+ phenotype, appearing relatively rarely in peripheral blood.

The sequencing input was blood, either unsorted or a sorted T cell fraction (not recorded which). The genes are TRBV7-9 and TRBJ1-2; D gene uncertain. The TCR sequence derives from a male donor with ankylosing spondylitis or in good health (not recorded which). This chain's CDR3 is CASSLVPVAVDGYTF. DNA for the CDR3: TGTGCCAGCAGCTTAGTCCCAGTTGCGGTGGATGGCTACACCTTC.